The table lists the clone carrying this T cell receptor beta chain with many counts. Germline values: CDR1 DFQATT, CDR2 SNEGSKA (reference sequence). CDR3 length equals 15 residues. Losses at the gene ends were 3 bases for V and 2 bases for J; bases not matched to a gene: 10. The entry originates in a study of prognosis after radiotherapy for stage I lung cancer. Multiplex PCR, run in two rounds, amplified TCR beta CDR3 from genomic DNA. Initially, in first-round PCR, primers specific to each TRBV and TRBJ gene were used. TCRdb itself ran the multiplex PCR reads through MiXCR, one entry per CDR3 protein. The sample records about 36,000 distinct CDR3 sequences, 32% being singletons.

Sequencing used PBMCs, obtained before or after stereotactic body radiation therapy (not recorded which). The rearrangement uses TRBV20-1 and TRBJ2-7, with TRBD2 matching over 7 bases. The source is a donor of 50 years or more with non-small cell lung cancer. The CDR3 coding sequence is TGCAGTGCTAGTCCCCGGGACTATAAAACCTACGAGCAGTACTTC. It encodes CSASPRDYKTYEQYF.